One sample yielded the 11 T cell receptor beta chains listed below, sequenced in a study of T cell repertoires in cytomegalovirus infection. TCRdb used MiXCR to reprocess the reads, holding one entry per CDR3 protein. The sample lists about 80,000 distinct CDR3 sequences; approximately 3.7% were seen once. Material: PBMCs. These receptors came from a human donor in good health (CMV status not recorded). Some clones in this sample may be carry-over from other donors' samples.

This clonotype was seen repeatedly, ten times or more. The CDR3 reads CSARGYGYTF. The CDR3 bases are TGCAGTGCTAGAGGTTATGGCTACACCTTC. V usage is TRBV20-1 and J usage is TRBJ1-2; D uncertain. Trimming took off 1 base at V and 5 bases at J, with 2 bases between the two ends. This CDR3 spans 10 amino acids. CDR1 and CDR2 from the germline V gene are DFQATT and SNEGSKA (reference sequence).

This clonotype was seen at least ten times. The V gene is TRBV7-2, the J gene TRBJ1-5; a weak D match, TRBD1 (6 bases). Germline loops: CDR1 SGHTA, CDR2 FQGNSA. The CDR3 contains 15 residues. The V end lost 7 bases, the J end lost 6 bases, and 19 bases lay between the germline ends. The CDR3 nucleotides read TGTGCCAGCACCGAAAACAGGGCTTCCAGTCAGCCCCAGCATTTT. Its protein is CASTENRASSQPQHF.

This clonotype appeared many times. The V and J genes are TRBV6-1 and TRBJ1-1, with a possible D match to TRBD1 (5 bases). Trimming took off 10 bases at V and 1 base at J, with 7 bases between the two ends. Germline-derived CDR1 and CDR2 are MNHNS and SASEGT. This CDR3 region has 11 residues. CDR3 in amino acids: CATGGNTEAFF. The CDR3 DNA reads TGTGCCACCGGGGGGAACACTGAAGCTTTCTTT.

In this sample, this clonotype turned up many times. The chain employs TRBV28 and TRBJ1-2, with D possibly TRBD1 on 5 matching bases. V lost 8 bases to trimming and J lost 5 bases, with 18 bases between them. The CDR3 totals 14 residues. Germline lookup yields CDR1 MDHEN and CDR2 SYDVKM. The CDR3 DNA sequence: TGTGCCAGCGGCGACCGGGACCCCCCATATGGCTACACCTTC. It codes for CASGDRDPPYGYTF.

At least ten counts were recorded for this clonotype. The chain employs TRBV7-2 and TRBJ1-1; D gene uncertain. Germline lookup yields CDR1 SGHTA and CDR2 FQGNSA. CDR3 length: 14 residues. Trimming stripped 3 bases from V and 0 bases from J, with 8 bases between. The CDR3 coding sequence is TGTGCCAGCAGCTTTAGGCTCCTGAACACTGAAGCTTTCTTT. It yields the protein CASSFRLLNTEAFF. Full variable domain (rest looked up from reference TRBV7-2 and TRBJ1-1): GAGVSQSPSNKVTEKGKDVELRCDPISGHTALYWYRQSLGQGLEFLIYFQGNSAPDKSGLPSDRFSAERTGGSVSTLTIQRTQQEDSAVYLCASSFRLLNTEAFFGQGTRLTVV.

This clonotype came up many times. The chain recombines TRBV20-1 with TRBJ1-1, with D tentatively TRBD1 (5 bases). Germline CDR1 DFQATT, CDR2 SNEGSKA (reference sequence). Trimming left V 5 bases short and J 3 bases short, with 7 bases between. This CDR3 is 11 amino acids long. The DNA of the CDR3 is TGCAGTGCTTTAGGGGACACTGAAGCTTTCTTT. This sequence encodes CSALGDTEAFF.

The sample holds many counts of this clonotype. V is TRBV5-5 and J is TRBJ2-1; a weak D match, TRBD1 (5 bases). Trimming shortened V by 0 bases and J by 8 bases, and 12 bases separated the two germline ends. Germline V gene lookup returns CDR1 SGHKS and CDR2 YYEKEE (reference sequence). The CDR3 totals 14 residues. The CDR3 loop reads CASSLGAGSDEQFF. CDR3 nucleotides: TGTGCCAGCAGCTTGGGAGCAGGGTCGGATGAGCAGTTCTTC.

This clonotype was recorded at least ten times. The V and J genes are TRBV7-6 and TRBJ2-2; 8 positions agree with TRBD2. V dropped 3 bases and J dropped 0; count of bases not matched to a gene: 6. The germline CDR1 and CDR2 sequences are SGHVS and FNYEAQ. The CDR3 extends over 17 amino acids. In nucleotides, the CDR3 is TGTGCCAGCAGCTTGGGAAGCGGGGGAGCGAACACCGGGGAGCTGTTTTTT. Protein product: CASSLGSGGANTGELFF.

The sample holds many counts of this clonotype. The chain joins TRBV20-1 to TRBJ2-3, with 7 bases fitting TRBD2. Losses at the gene ends were 5 bases for V and 5 bases for J; bases not matched to a gene: 7. The germline V gene has CDR1 DFQATT and CDR2 SNEGSKA (reference sequence). The CDR3 is 13 residues long. The CDR3 DNA follows: TGCAGTGCTTTTAGCGGGTCACGAGATACGCAGTATTTT. Its protein is CSAFSGSRDTQYF.

This clonotype was seen ten or more times. The gene calls are TRBV28 and TRBJ1-5, with 7 nucleotides matching TRBD1. Losses at the gene ends were 6 bases for V and 5 bases for J; bases not matched to a gene: 13. There are 16 residues in the CDR3. Germline CDR1 MDHEN, CDR2 SYDVKM. CDR3 sequence: CASSDAGGELDQPQHF. The CDR3 region has the DNA TGTGCCAGCAGCGACGCAGGGGGGGAGCTAGATCAGCCCCAGCATTTT. Full variable domain (outside the CDR3, taken from reference TRBV28 and TRBJ1-5): DVKVTQSSRYLVKRTGEKVFLECVQDMDHENMFWYRQDPGLGLRLIYFSYDVKMKEKGDIPEGYSVSREKKERFSLILESASTNQTSMYLCASSDAGGELDQPQHFGDGTRLSIL.

This clonotype was observed many times. The rearrangement uses TRBV10-3 and TRBJ1-2, with TRBD1 matching 7 bases. V shed 6 bases, J shed 6 bases, and the junction held 13 bases outside the gene matches. The CDR3 is 15 amino acids. From germline, CDR1 is ENHRY and CDR2 SYGVKD. CDR3 in DNA: TGTGCCATCAGCTCGACAGGGCAGGAAGATAATGGCTACACCTTC. Protein: CAISSTGQEDNGYTF.